These 18 T cell receptor beta chains originate from one sample sequenced in a study of sequential checkpoint blockade in melanoma. The treatment: randomized to nivolumab then ipilimumab (arm A) or the reverse (arm B). The table came from immunoSEQ multiplex PCR; TCRdb's copy has only in-frame clones and leaves some out. The table shows 35,000 to 45,000 clones, with about 88% occurring only once. This sample comprised CD8+ T cells sorted from blood (inferred from file names), obtained from a patient given nivolumab and ipilimumab in sequence. These receptors all stem from a human donor with melanoma.

This sequence joins TRBV28 and TRBJ1-5; D is possibly TRBD1 (5 bases). The CDR3 extends over 13 amino acids. V was trimmed by 10 bases and J by 6 bases, leaving 16 bases between them. Germline CDR1 reads MDHEN; CDR2 reads SYDVKM. CDR3 coding DNA: TGTGCCACCTTTCGGGGGGGTGGTCAGCCCCAGCATTTT. Its translation: CATFRGGGQPQHF.

This clone was detected only once. The chain recombines TRBV5-4 with TRBJ2-7, with TRBD2 matching over 9 bases. The CDR3 length is 16 residues. Losses at the gene ends were 4 bases for V and 5 bases for J; bases not matched to a gene: 13. Germline V CDR1 and CDR2: SGHNT, YYREEE (reference sequence). The CDR3 protein is CASSGHLAGLGDEQYF. CDR3 sequence (DNA): TGTGCCAGCAGCGGCCACCTAGCGGGATTAGGGGACGAGCAGTACTTC.

This clone has only a few counts. The CDR3 DNA follows: TGTGCCAGCAGTAACCAGCCCAGGGGGACGGGCAATCAGCCCCAGCATTTT. Encoded protein: CASSNQPRGTGNQPQHF. The V and J genes are TRBV28 and TRBJ1-5; 7 nucleotides agree with TRBD1. The CDR3 extends over 17 amino acids. With V trimmed by 5 bases and J by 2 bases, 12 bases remained unmatched. The germline V gene has CDR1 MDHEN and CDR2 SYDVKM.

This clone was detected once. The chain carries TRBV27 and TRBJ2-2; 7 positions match TRBD1. The trim removed 6 bases at V and 6 bases at J, leaving 4 bases unmatched. CDR1 MNHEY and CDR2 SMNVEV come from the germline V gene (reference sequence). The CDR3 extends over 13 amino acids. Here the CDR3 DNA reads TGTGCCAGCAGCCCCAGGGGGTCCGGGGAGCTGTTTTTT. The encoded protein is CASSPRGSGELFF.

The chain employs TRBV19 and TRBJ2-7; 11 bases align to TRBD1. The V segment lost 5 bases and the J segment 0 bases; nucleotides outside the gene matches: 15. This CDR3 is 19 amino acids long. Germline V CDR1 and CDR2: LNHDA, SQIVND (reference sequence). CDR3: CASSYRTGGLSASSYEQYF. The CDR3 bases are TGTGCCAGTAGTTATCGGACAGGGGGCCTTAGCGCTAGCTCCTACGAGCAGTACTTC.

This clone occurred once. V usage is TRBV10-1 and J usage is TRBJ2-2; D possibly corresponds to TRBD2 (6 bases). V was trimmed by 1 base and J by 2 bases, leaving 17 bases between them. The CDR3 spans 18 residues. The V gene's germline CDR1 is WNHNN and CDR2 SYGVQD (reference sequence). The CDR3, as DNA: TGCGCCAGCAGTGAGTACTCCACAGGACTATCAAACACCGGGGAGCTGTTTTTT. This codes for CASSEYSTGLSNTGELFF.

This clone was found a few times. This rearrangement joins TRBV27 to TRBJ1-1; 8 nucleotides align to TRBD1. Germline CDR1 and CDR2: MNHEY and SMNVEV (reference sequence). J gave up 5 bases and V 3 bases, and 8 bases lay outside the gene matches. This CDR3 is 15 amino acids long. The CDR3 is CASSFAGGVGTEAFF. The DNA of the CDR3 is TGTGCCAGCAGTTTCGCAGGGGGCGTGGGAACTGAAGCTTTCTTT.

V and J are TRBV7-9 and TRBJ1-2, with a tentative D call TRBD1 (5 bases). In germline, CDR1 is SEHNR, CDR2 FQNEAQ (reference sequence). The CDR3 runs to 14 residues. V lost 5 bases and J lost 3, with 13 bases in between. As DNA, the CDR3 is TGTGCCAGCAGCCCTGGGGTAGGGGACTATGGCTACACCTTC. Encoded protein: CASSPGVGDYGYTF.

The V gene is TRBV5-1, the J gene TRBJ1-3; D is uncertain. Germline CDR1 and CDR2: SGHRS and YFSETQ. V was trimmed by 0 bases and J by 0 bases, leaving 10 bases between them. CDR3 length: 16 amino acids. CDR3 residues: CASSLARPVSGNTIYF. The CDR3 nucleotides read TGCGCCAGCAGCTTGGCCAGGCCGGTCTCTGGAAACACCATATATTTT. Filled out from reference TRBV5-1 and TRBJ1-3, the complete variable domain reads KAGVTQTPRYLIKTRGQQVTLSCSPISGHRSVSWYQQTPGQGLQFLFEYFSETQRNKGNFPGRFSGRQFSNSRSEMNVSTLELGDSALYLCASSLARPVSGNTIYFGEGSWLTVV.

The chain recombines TRBV5-6 with TRBJ1-2; D perhaps matches TRBD1 (5 bases). Trimming took off 3 bases at V and 8 bases at J, with 23 bases between the two ends. Germline CDR1 is SGHDT and CDR2 is YYEEEE. CDR3 length: 16 amino acids. The CDR3 nucleotides are TGTGCCAGCAGCTGGACGTCGGCAGGGTATAAGGAAGGCTACACCTTC. It codes for CASSWTSAGYKEGYTF. Drawing the rest from reference TRBV5-6 and TRBJ1-2, the complete variable domain is DAGVTQSPTHLIKTRGQQVTLRCSPKSGHDTVSWYQQALGQGPQFIFQYYEEEERQRGNFPDRFSGHQFPNYSSELNVNALLLGDSALYLCASSWTSAGYKEGYTFGSGTRLTVV.

This clone was seen a few times. The V and J genes are TRBV5-6 and TRBJ2-7; D perhaps matches TRBD2 (6 bases). V was clipped by 0 bases and J by 7 bases, with 17 bases between them. From germline, CDR1 is SGHDT and CDR2 YYEEEE. The CDR3 is made up of 15 amino acids. For the CDR3, the DNA is TGTGCCAGCAGCTTGGTGGACACGGGGGTTGGTGAGCAGTACTTC. Protein product: CASSLVDTGVGEQYF.

The chain is built from TRBV6-5 and TRBJ1-2; 7 bases fit TRBD1. The length of the CDR3 is 13 residues. With 5 bases clipped from V and 13 bases from J, the junction kept 13 bases outside the gene matches. Looked up from germline, CDR1 is MNHEY and CDR2 is SVGAGI. The chain's CDR3 is CASSEPGQRRSTF. In nucleotides, the CDR3 is TGTGCCAGCAGTGAGCCGGGACAGCGGAGGAGCACCTTC.

This chain links TRBV15 with TRBJ2-3; D is unresolved. The CDR3 length is 15 residues. V shed 1 base and J shed 3 bases, with 11 bases lying between them. Germline values: CDR1 LNHNV, CDR2 YYDKDF (reference sequence). Here the CDR3 DNA reads TGTGCCACCAGCAGAGGACTCGAAACAACAGATACGCAGTATTTT. Translated: CATSRGLETTDTQYF.

The J gene is TRBJ2-2, the V gene TRBV7-9; 7 bases are shared with TRBD1. This CDR3 comprises 17 residues. Germline V gene lookup returns CDR1 SEHNR and CDR2 FQNEAQ (reference sequence). Losses at the gene ends were 2 bases for V and 0 bases for J; bases not matched to a gene: 6. The CDR3 loop is CASSLLRQGTNTGELFF. CDR3 DNA sequence: TGTGCCAGCAGCTTACTAAGACAGGGAACGAACACCGGGGAGCTGTTTTTT.

This clone was observed a single time. V usage is TRBV29-1 and J usage is TRBJ1-1; 7 bases agree with TRBD1. J was trimmed by 6 bases and V by 0 bases; bases with no gene match: 7. This CDR3 has 14 amino acids. In germline, CDR1 is SQVTM, CDR2 ANQGSEA. The CDR3 coding sequence is TGCAGCGTTGAAGACCACGGACAGGCCCCTGAAGCTTTCTTT. Protein sequence: CSVEDHGQAPEAFF.

The chain carries TRBV7-8 and TRBJ1-2, with D perhaps matching TRBD1 (6 bases). Germline V gives CDR1 SGHVS, CDR2 FQNEAQ. The length of the CDR3 is 13 residues. V shed 1 base and J shed 4 bases, with 7 bases lying between them. The CDR3 loop reads CASSLGQVYGYTF. DNA for the CDR3: TGTGCCAGCAGCTTAGGACAGGTCTATGGCTACACCTTC.

The chain employs TRBV7-6 and TRBJ1-3; D is possibly TRBD1 (6 bases). Germline V lookup: CDR1 SGHVS, CDR2 FNYEAQ. The CDR3 sequence is 13 residues long. Trimming removed 3 bases from V and 9 bases from J, with 12 bases in between. The CDR3 bases are TGTGCCAGCAGCTTTACAGGGTCCGGCACCATATATTTT. Amino acid sequence: CASSFTGSGTIYF. The full variable domain, completed using reference TRBV7-6 and TRBJ1-3, is GAGVSQSPRYKVTKRGQDVALRCDPISGHVSLYWYRQALGQGPEFLTYFNYEAQQDKSGLPNDRFSAERPEGSISTLTIQRTEQRDSAMYRCASSFTGSGTIYFGEGSWLTVV.

The chain recombines TRBV27 with TRBJ1-2, with 8 bases identical to TRBD1. With V trimmed by 3 bases and J by 4 bases, 7 bases remained unmatched. CDR3 length equals 15 residues. The germline V gene encodes CDR1 MNHEY and CDR2 SMNVEV (reference sequence). CDR3 sequence (DNA): TGTGCCAGCAGTTTGCGGGCAGGGGGCACCTATGGCTACACCTTC. Its protein is CASSLRAGGTYGYTF.